These 29 T cell receptor beta chains originate from one sample sequenced in a study of T cells after yellow fever vaccination. One entry per CDR3 protein results from TCRdb running MiXCR on the 5' RACE reads. The profile shows a few hundred thousand distinct CDR3 sequences, 7% to 9% of them singletons. Sequencing was performed on PBMCs, taken more than 40 days after the first yellow fever vaccination. The receptor source for this set is a man in his late teens or twenties who received the YFV17D yellow fever vaccine.

The chain is built from TRBV4-3 and TRBJ2-1; D unclear. Germline values: CDR1 LGHNA, CDR2 YSLEER. This CDR3 has 17 residues. Trimming stripped 4 bases from V and 3 bases from J, with 19 bases between. The CDR3 bases are TGCGCCAGCAGCCCGACGAAGAAGCTCCCCCTCTACAATGAGCAGTTCTTC. Encoded protein: CASSPTKKLPLYNEQFF.

A few counts support this clonotype. The V gene is TRBV11-1, the J gene TRBJ2-1; 9 bases match TRBD1. Germline loops: CDR1 SGHAT, CDR2 FQDESV (reference sequence). The CDR3 runs 20 residues. The J segment lost 0 bases and the V segment lost 2 bases, leaving 14 bases of the junction unmatched. The DNA for the CDR3 is TGTGCCAGCAGCTTAACACCCGGGACAGGGTTGGGGGGCTCCTACAATGAGCAGTTCTTC. Its translation is CASSLTPGTGLGGSYNEQFF. The entire variable domain, with the rest obtained from reference TRBV11-1 and TRBJ2-1, is as follows: EAEVAQSPRYKITEKSQAVAFWCDPISGHATLYWYRQILGQGPELLVQFQDESVVDDSQLPKDRFSAERLKGVDSTLKIQPAELGDSAMYLCASSLTPGTGLGGSYNEQFFGPGTRLTVL.

This clonotype has a handful of counts. The J gene is TRBJ2-5, the V gene TRBV5-1; D gene ambiguous. Between the trimmed V and J ends, which lost 4 bases and 5 bases, there was a span of 21 bases. The CDR3 is 16 residues long. Germline-derived CDR1 and CDR2 are SGHRS and YFSETQ. The chain's CDR3 is CASSTAGPLNEETQYF. CDR3 in DNA: TGCGCCAGCAGCACAGCCGGACCCCTGAATGAGGAGACCCAGTACTTC.

This clonotype was counted a few times. CDR3 residues: CASNLVGGEGSPLHF. The CDR3, as DNA: TGTGCCAGCAATTTGGTTGGGGGGGAGGGATCACCCCTCCACTTT. This chain joins TRBV6-5 and TRBJ1-6, with D possibly being TRBD1 (5 bases). The V gene lost 7 bases and the J gene lost 10 bases, with 20 bases spanning the gap. CDR3 size: 15 residues. From germline, CDR1 is MNHEY and CDR2 SVGAGI.

The chain carries TRBV20-1 and TRBJ1-2, with D unclear. With 0 bases removed from V and 0 bases from J, the gap between germline ends came to 5 bases. The CDR3 extends over 13 amino acids. Germline V gives CDR1 DFQATT, CDR2 SNEGSKA (reference sequence). CDR3 DNA: TGCAGTGCTAGAGATAAAGCTAACTATGGCTACACCTTC. Its translation: CSARDKANYGYTF.

The rearrangement links TRBV12-3 or TRBV12-4 to TRBJ1-3, with D unresolved. This CDR3 has 13 amino acids. V lost 6 bases and J 0 bases, leaving 6 bases between the germline ends. CDR3 region: CASRTLSGNTIYF. The CDR3 nucleotides read TGTGCCAGCAGGACACTCTCTGGAAACACCATATATTTT.

In its sample, this clonotype was seen a few times. CDR3 region: CASSRKGVLGTDTQYF. The CDR3 DNA reads TGTGCCAGCAGTCGAAAGGGAGTTTTGGGCACAGATACGCAGTATTTT. The gene calls are TRBV27 and TRBJ2-3; D is perhaps TRBD2 (5 bases). Germline CDR1 reads MNHEY; CDR2 reads SMNVEV (reference sequence). The CDR3 spans 16 residues. The V end was cut by 5 bases, the J end by 1 base, with 16 bases between.

The gene calls are TRBV20-1 and TRBJ2-7; unclear D gene. The CDR3 runs 14 residues. Germline CDR1 DFQATT, CDR2 SNEGSKA (reference sequence). The germline V and J ends were trimmed by 7 bases and 0 bases, with 16 bases remaining between them. CDR3 residues: CSVRQGFASYEQYV. CDR3 DNA: TGCAGTGTCCGCCAAGGGTTTGCCTCCTACGAGCAGTACGTC.

This clonotype occurred a few times. The gene calls are TRBV7-9 and TRBJ2-7; 7 nucleotides align to TRBD1. Germline CDR1 is SEHNR and CDR2 is FQNEAQ (reference sequence). Trimming removed 0 bases from V and 1 base from J; junction bases left unmatched: 6. This CDR3 contains 16 residues. This CDR3 reads CASSLAALGQSYEQYV. The DNA of the CDR3 is TGTGCCAGCAGCTTAGCCGCCTTGGGACAGTCCTACGAGCAGTACGTC.

This clonotype has only a few counts. The chain employs TRBV20-1 and TRBJ2-1; D remains ambiguous. CDR3 length equals 12 residues. With 0 bases removed from V and 9 bases from J, the gap between germline ends came to 9 bases. The germline gives CDR1 DFQATT, CDR2 SNEGSKA (reference sequence). The CDR3 region is CSARDRRSEQFF. CDR3 DNA: TGCAGTGCTAGAGATAGGCGTAGTGAGCAGTTCTTC.

The chain uses TRBV4-1 and TRBJ2-3, with D possibly matching TRBD2 (7 bases). CDR3 length: 14 residues. Trimming took off 6 bases at V and 3 bases at J, with 13 bases between the two ends. Germline loops: CDR1 MGHRA, CDR2 YSYEKL. The CDR3 region is CASSRGAWTDTQYF. The CDR3 bases are TGCGCCAGCAGTCGGGGGGCTTGGACAGATACGCAGTATTTT.

This clonotype came up a few times. V gene TRBV27 combines with J gene TRBJ1-1, with TRBD1 as a possible D gene (6 bases). This CDR3 has 14 amino acids. V was shortened by 3 bases and J by 5 bases, with 13 bases between the two germline ends. CDR1 MNHEY and CDR2 SMNVEV come from the germline V gene (reference sequence). The CDR3 spells CASSFAGGLTEAFF. DNA of the CDR3: TGTGCCAGCAGTTTTGCGGGGGGCCTAACTGAAGCTTTCTTT.

This clonotype appeared a few times. In DNA form, the CDR3 reads TGTGCCAGCAGTGAACAAGGCCAGGGAACGGAGACCCAGTACTTC. This translates into CASSEQGQGTETQYF. The genes are TRBV2 and TRBJ2-5; D may be TRBD1 (5 bases). With 2 bases removed from V and 5 bases from J, the gap between germline ends came to 15 bases. In germline, CDR1 is SNHLY, CDR2 FYNNEI. The CDR3 consists of 15 residues.

As concerns this clonotype: Sequence at one end of the junction differs from germline and may be a read error. The rearrangement links TRBV11-2 to TRBJ2-3; possibly TRBD1 for D (5 bases). The CDR3 sequence is 14 residues long. The V gene's germline CDR1 is SGHAT and CDR2 FQNNGV. CDR3 in DNA: TGTGCCAACAGCTTAAGGGGCTTGGCAGATACGCAGTATTTT. Protein product: CANSLRGLADTQYF.

This rearrangement joins TRBV5-1 to TRBJ1-2; maybe TRBD1 (6 bases). Deletions cut 0 bases from V and 2 bases from J, with 11 bases between. The CDR3 has 15 residues. In germline, CDR1 is SGHRS, CDR2 YFSETQ. The CDR3 DNA reads as TGCGCCAGCAGCTTGGCCGTAGGGGGAAACTATGGCTACACCTTC. This sequence encodes CASSLAVGGNYGYTF.

This clonotype was recorded a few times. The rearrangement uses TRBV10-1 and TRBJ2-7; TRBD1 agrees at 10 bases. V lost 2 bases to trimming and J lost 6 bases; unmatched junction nucleotides: 13. CDR3 length: 17 residues. CDR1 is WNHNN and CDR2 is SYGVQD in the germline V gene (reference sequence). The CDR3 region is CASSEQSPGTGDTEQYF. The CDR3, as DNA: TGCGCCAGCAGTGAGCAGAGCCCCGGGACAGGGGATACCGAGCAGTACTTC.

This clonotype was counted between two and nine times. The V and J genes are TRBV12-3 or TRBV12-4 and TRBJ1-6, with TRBD1 identical over 10 bases. V dropped 2 bases and J dropped 6; count of bases not matched to a gene: 7. This CDR3 has 17 residues. The CDR3 protein is CASSLTLGQGSNSPLHF. CDR3 coding DNA: TGTGCCAGCAGTTTAACCCTGGGACAGGGGTCTAATTCACCCCTCCACTTT.

This clonotype has more than one count but fewer than ten. The V call is TRBV15, the J call TRBJ2-7; no clear D gene. Germline V gene lookup returns CDR1 LNHNV and CDR2 YYDKDF (reference sequence). The V end was cut by 3 bases, the J end by 6 bases, with 12 bases between. The CDR3 consists of 13 residues. CDR3 in DNA: TGTGCCACCAGCAGTGCAGTGATGGGCGAGCAGTACGTC. It yields the protein CATSSAVMGEQYV.

This clonotype was counted only a few times. This chain connects TRBV6-5 to TRBJ2-7; no definite D call. The CDR3 sequence is 14 residues long. Trimming shortened V by 2 bases and J by 5 bases, and 13 bases separated the two germline ends. Germline-derived CDR1 and CDR2 are MNHEY and SVGAGI. The CDR3 DNA reads TGTGCCAGCAGTTACGACATGGGCCCGAACGAGCAGTACGTC. Translation: CASSYDMGPNEQYV.

The genes are TRBV27 and TRBJ1-2; D gene uncertain. V lost 5 bases, J lost 6 bases, and 19 bases lay in between. In germline, CDR1 is MNHEY, CDR2 SMNVEV (reference sequence). The CDR3 extends over 15 amino acids. The CDR3 DNA is TGTGCCAGCAGTGGGGAGGCGTCCAGGTCTCATGGCTACACCTTC. Amino acids: CASSGEASRSHGYTF.

The sample holds many counts of this clonotype. The rearrangement joins TRBV6-4 to TRBJ2-1, with 8 bases lining up with TRBD2. This CDR3 comprises 13 residues. The J segment lost 5 bases and the V segment lost 5 bases, leaving 2 bases of the junction unmatched. CDR1 is MRHNA and CDR2 is SNTAGT in the germline V gene. CDR3 DNA sequence: TGTGCCAGCAGTCCGACTAGCGACAATGAGCAGTTCTTC. Protein product: CASSPTSDNEQFF.

The chain combines TRBV11-2 with TRBJ2-3; 7 positions agree with TRBD2. V lost 6 bases to trimming and J lost 0 bases; unmatched junction nucleotides: 9. The CDR3 totals 16 residues. Germline CDR1 SGHAT, CDR2 FQNNGV. The DNA for the CDR3 is TGTGCCAGCAGTTCGGGGGGATCCTCTAGCACAGATACGCAGTATTTT. Its translation: CASSSGGSSSTDTQYF.

Comment on this clonotype: This clone may be a read error of a much larger clone one base away. The rearrangement joins TRBV3-1 to TRBJ2-5; weak D call: TRBD2 (6 bases). This CDR3 is built from 15 residues. CDR1 is LGHDT and CDR2 is YNNKEL in the germline V gene (reference sequence). The CDR3 loop is CACSRSEGFSETQYF. CDR3 in DNA: TGTGCCTGCAGCCGATCGGAGGGGTTTTCAGAGACCCAGTACTTC.

V is TRBV5-1 and J is TRBJ2-1, with D tentatively TRBD1 (6 bases). The CDR3 is 14 amino acids. The germline gives CDR1 SGHRS, CDR2 YFSETQ. Trimming shortened V by 4 bases and J by 0 bases, and 8 bases separated the two germline ends. This CDR3 reads CASSEQGSYNEQFF. CDR3 in DNA: TGCGCCAGCAGCGAACAGGGCTCCTACAATGAGCAGTTCTTC.

Many counts were recorded for this clonotype. This chain connects TRBV20-1 to TRBJ1-2; D possibly corresponds to TRBD1 (6 bases). The CDR3 has 15 amino acids. The germline CDR1 and CDR2 sequences are DFQATT and SNEGSKA (reference sequence). Trimming removed 0 bases from V and 2 bases from J, with 13 bases in between. CDR3 DNA sequence: TGCAGTGCTAGAGATTCCGCCGGGGGCAACTATGGCTACACCTTC. It is translated as CSARDSAGGNYGYTF.

V is TRBV19 and J is TRBJ2-6; D gene ambiguous. V was trimmed by 7 bases and J by 0 bases, leaving 4 bases between them. Germline values: CDR1 LNHDA, CDR2 SQIVND (reference sequence). The CDR3 is 13 residues long. As DNA, the CDR3 is TGTGCCAGTAAAACCTCTGGGGCCAACGTCCTGACTTTC. This encodes CASKTSGANVLTF.

The V and J genes are TRBV5-1 and TRBJ1-1; TRBD1 matches at 8 bases. The CDR3 has 15 amino acids. From germline, CDR1 is SGHRS and CDR2 YFSETQ. The junction had 10 bases not matched to a gene; V was cut back by 4 bases and J by 5 bases. The CDR3 nucleotides read TGCGCCAGCAGCCTCGGACAGGGACCAAGTACTGAAGCTTTCTTT. This codes for CASSLGQGPSTEAFF.

The chain couples TRBV10-3 to TRBJ2-3; TRBD1 might be the D (6 bases). V was cut by 5 bases and J by 0 bases, with 18 bases left in between. Germline V gene data show CDR1 as ENHRY and CDR2 as SYGVKD. This CDR3 has 17 amino acids. The CDR3 DNA reads as TGTGCCATCAGTAGGCGACAGGTTCAGTCTAGCACAGATACGCAGTATTTT. This gives the protein CAISRRQVQSSTDTQYF.

This chain uses TRBV27 with TRBJ1-5; possibly TRBD1 for D (5 bases). CDR3 length: 16 residues. V gave up 5 bases and J gave up 6 bases, with 20 bases separating them. The germline gives CDR1 MNHEY, CDR2 SMNVEV (reference sequence). CDR3 protein: CASSPPCEGMGQPQHF. In DNA, the CDR3 is TGTGCCAGCAGTCCCCCATGTGAGGGGATGGGTCAGCCCCAGCATTTT.